Listed here are 21 T cell receptor beta chains from one sample, sequenced in a study of cytomegalovirus exposure and HLA in healthy donors. The PCR employed 60 Vbeta primers together with 13 Jbeta primers. Repertoires were generated with immunoSEQ multiplex PCR, while TCRdb's copy carries only in-frame clones and drops some. The sample includes 150,000 to 200,000 clones, over 75% of them seen just once. The source material was PBMCs. The receptors here all came from a girl less than two years old in good health and CMV-seronegative.

V and J are TRBV5-1 and TRBJ1-2, with D possibly matching TRBD1 (5 bases). V lost 2 bases to trimming and J lost 6 bases, with 14 bases between them. Germline CDR1 reads SGHRS; CDR2 reads YFSETQ. CDR3 length: 14 amino acids. The CDR3 DNA follows: TGCGCCAGCAGCTTCAGGACGGGGGTGGATGGCTACACCTTC. Amino acid sequence: CASSFRTGVDGYTF.

The chain carries TRBV25-1 and TRBJ1-1; 7 bases line up with TRBD1. Trimming removed 3 bases from V and 4 bases from J; junction bases left unmatched: 2. CDR3 size: 13 residues. The germline V gene has CDR1 MGHDK and CDR2 SYGVNS. The CDR3 here is CASSETGTTEAFF. For the CDR3, the DNA is TGTGCCAGCAGTGAGACAGGGACCACTGAAGCTTTCTTT. Based on the CDR3 plus reference TRBV25-1 and TRBJ1-1, the full variable domain is EADIYQTPRYLVIGTGKKITLECSQTMGHDKMYWYQQDPGMELHLIHYSYGVNSTEKGDLSSESTVSRIRTEHFPLTLESARPSHTSQYLCASSETGTTEAFFGQGTRLTVV.

The gene calls are TRBV11-2 and TRBJ2-7; D may be TRBD1 (6 bases). The V end was cut by 0 bases, the J end by 7 bases, with 16 bases between. Germline V CDR1 and CDR2: SGHAT, FQNNGV. This CDR3 is built from 15 residues. CDR3 region: CASSLDLAGAREQYF. DNA of the CDR3: TGTGCCAGCAGCTTAGATCTCGCAGGGGCGAGGGAGCAGTACTTC.

The chain employs TRBV5-6 and TRBJ2-5; maybe TRBD1 (6 bases). Trimming took off 0 bases at V and 2 bases at J, with 8 bases between the two ends. The CDR3 runs 14 residues. CDR1 is SGHDT, CDR2 YYEEEE, per germline. This chain's CDR3 is CASSLGQAQETQYF. The CDR3 nucleotides read TGTGCCAGCAGCTTGGGACAGGCTCAAGAGACCCAGTACTTC. Combining the CDR3 with reference TRBV5-6 and TRBJ2-5 gives the whole variable domain DAGVTQSPTHLIKTRGQQVTLRCSPKSGHDTVSWYQQALGQGPQFIFQYYEEEERQRGNFPDRFSGHQFPNYSSELNVNALLLGDSALYLCASSLGQAQETQYFGPGTRLLVL.

The gene calls are TRBV10-3 and TRBJ2-7; 7 bases are a match to TRBD2. V gave up 7 bases and J gave up 4 bases; unmatched junction bases: 19. The V gene's germline CDR1 is ENHRY and CDR2 SYGVKD. This CDR3 is 17 amino acids long. CDR3 sequence (DNA): TGTGCCATCACCCGAGCATGGGGGGGATCGGGCCCTTACGAGCAGTACTTC. This gives the protein CAITRAWGGSGPYEQYF.

The V and J genes are TRBV4-2 and TRBJ2-5; TRBD2 agrees at 7 bases. Looked up from germline, CDR1 is LGHNA and CDR2 is YNFKEQ. The CDR3 runs to 17 residues. J lost 1 base, V lost 3 bases, and 11 bases had no gene match. CDR3 amino acids: CASSQRLRIAGQETQYF. In DNA form, the CDR3 reads TGTGCCAGCAGCCAGAGACTAAGAATAGCGGGCCAAGAGACCCAGTACTTC.

The gene calls are TRBV2 and TRBJ2-7; 7 bases are shared with TRBD1. CDR3 length: 15 amino acids. V lost 2 bases, J lost 3 bases, and 7 bases stayed unmatched. Germline CDR1 reads SNHLY; CDR2 reads FYNNEI. The CDR3 DNA reads TGTGCCAGCAGTGAATTAACAGGGGAAGTCTACGAGCAGTACTTC. Its protein product is CASSELTGEVYEQYF.

The rearrangement uses TRBV9 and TRBJ2-1; D unclear. The CDR3 consists of 11 residues. CDR1 is SGDLS, CDR2 YYNGEE, per germline. Trimming pared 3 bases from V and 10 bases from J, leaving 8 bases between. CDR3 in DNA: TGTGCCAGCAGCGCTAGTGGGGAGCAGTTCTTC. Its translation is CASSASGEQFF.

The chain couples TRBV25-1 to TRBJ1-1; 7 positions match TRBD1. This CDR3 comprises 13 residues. Looked up from germline, CDR1 is MGHDK and CDR2 is SYGVNS. Trimming cost V 6 bases and J 4 bases; bases outside gene matches: 5. The CDR3 loop is CASSFDRVTEAFF. CDR3 in DNA: TGTGCCAGCAGCTTCGACAGGGTCACTGAAGCTTTCTTT.

The chain is built from TRBV29-1 and TRBJ2-3, with 9 bases aligning to TRBD2. CDR1 is SQVTM, CDR2 ANQGSEA, per germline. The V and J ends lost 4 bases and 0 bases, in that order; junction bases with no gene match: 5. This CDR3 is built from 15 residues. The CDR3 is CSVVSGGSSTDTQYF. The CDR3 bases are TGCAGCGTTGTTAGCGGGGGCTCTAGCACAGATACGCAGTATTTT.

This chain connects TRBV7-2 to TRBJ2-3; D is possibly TRBD2 (7 bases). V gave up 6 bases and J gave up 2 bases, with 18 bases separating them. Germline V CDR1 and CDR2: SGHTA, FQGNSA. CDR3 length: 16 residues. DNA of the CDR3: TGTGCCAGCAGTCCGGGGGCTAGCGGAAACACAGATACGCAGTATTTT. Encoded protein: CASSPGASGNTDTQYF. The full variable domain, in which reference TRBV7-2 and TRBJ2-3 provide the parts outside the CDR3, is GAGVSQSPSNKVTEKGKDVELRCDPISGHTALYWYRQSLGQGLEFLIYFQGNSAPDKSGLPSDRFSAERTGGSVSTLTIQRTQQEDSAVYLCASSPGASGNTDTQYFGPGTRLTVL.

The chain links TRBV18 to TRBJ1-1, with 8 bases aligning to TRBD1. The CDR3 extends over 12 amino acids. Germline V gives CDR1 KGHSH, CDR2 LQKENI. V shed 3 bases and J 9 bases; nucleotides not matched to a gene: 3. CDR3 coding DNA: TGTGCCAGCTCACCCGGACAGGGACAAGCTTTCTTT. Translating it yields CASSPGQGQAFF.

In the case of this clone: One end of the junction is discordant with germline, which a read error may explain. The chain joins TRBV7-7 to TRBJ2-7; unclear D gene. Germline-derived CDR1 and CDR2 are SSHAT and FNYEAQ (reference sequence). The CDR3 spans 13 residues. The CDR3 reads CASSLVSSYEQYF. CDR3 bases: TGTGCTAGCAGCTTAGTTAGCAGCTACGAGCAGTACTTC.

The chain is built from TRBV6-1 and TRBJ2-7, with 7 bases fitting TRBD1. V shed 4 bases, J shed 2 bases, and the junction held 5 bases outside the gene matches. This CDR3 is built from 14 residues. Germline V gene lookup returns CDR1 MNHNS and CDR2 SASEGT. DNA for the CDR3: TGTGCCAGCAGTGTCGGACAGGAGACCTACGAGCAGTACTTC. It translates to CASSVGQETYEQYF.

This rearrangement joins TRBV4-1 to TRBJ2-7; 7 nucleotides line up with TRBD1. The CDR3 contains 16 residues. The ends lost 4 bases at V and 7 bases at J; junction bases unmatched: 16. Germline CDR1 is MGHRA and CDR2 is YSYEKL. The CDR3 bases are TGCGCCAGCAGCCCAGGGTCCGGGACAGACCCTTGTGAGCAGTACTTC. This gives the protein CASSPGSGTDPCEQYF.

The chain combines TRBV29-1 with TRBJ2-1; D is ambiguous. Trimming shortened V by 6 bases and J by 12 bases, and 21 bases separated the two germline ends. Looked up from germline, CDR1 is SQVTM and CDR2 is ANQGSEA. The CDR3 has 13 amino acids. This CDR3 is CSVLDLDFWVQFF. The CDR3 DNA sequence: TGCAGCGTCCTCGACTTGGATTTTTGGGTGCAGTTCTTC.

The chain couples TRBV19 to TRBJ2-7; D is uncertain. Germline V gives CDR1 LNHDA, CDR2 SQIVND (reference sequence). The CDR3 has 15 residues. V dropped 5 bases and J dropped 3 bases, with 17 bases sitting between them. CDR3 bases: TGTGCCAGTAGTGTCCTTTATACACAGAACTACGAGCAGTACTTC. Amino acid sequence: CASSVLYTQNYEQYF.

This chain joins TRBV27 and TRBJ1-2; 9 bases line up with TRBD1. Trimming cost V 5 bases and J 4 bases; bases outside gene matches: 17. The germline V gene has CDR1 MNHEY and CDR2 SMNVEV (reference sequence). The CDR3 is 18 residues long. The DNA of the CDR3 is TGTGCCAGCAGTCCACTGGGAACCGGGACAGGGATGATCTATGGCTACACCTTC. The encoded protein is CASSPLGTGTGMIYGYTF.

The chain carries TRBV4-3 and TRBJ2-1, with a weak D call TRBD2 (5 bases). The CDR3 loop spans 12 amino acids. Germline CDR1 and CDR2: LGHNA and YSLEER. Between the trimmed V and J ends, which lost 2 bases and 7 bases, there was a span of 6 bases. DNA of the CDR3: TGCGCCAGCAGCCAACTAGCTAATGAGCAGTTCTTC. Residues: CASSQLANEQFF.

The V and J genes are TRBV30 and TRBJ1-1; D might be TRBD1 (5 bases). Trimming took off 2 bases at V and 5 bases at J, with 9 bases between the two ends. Germline V CDR1 and CDR2: GTSNPN, SVGIG (reference sequence). The CDR3 runs to 12 residues. The CDR3, as DNA: TGTGCCTGGAGTAGGGGCCCTACTGAAGCTTTCTTT. Protein: CAWSRGPTEAFF.

The rearrangement uses TRBV10-3 and TRBJ1-6; D is undetermined. V was pared by 6 bases and J by 0 bases, with 6 bases between. The V gene's germline CDR1 is ENHRY and CDR2 SYGVKD. The CDR3 is 14 amino acids. The CDR3 region is CAISGVSYNSPLHF. CDR3 sequence (DNA): TGTGCCATCAGCGGGGTCTCCTATAATTCACCCCTCCACTTT.